A selection of T cell receptor beta chains follows, all from one sample in a study of cytomegalovirus exposure and HLA in healthy donors. TCRdb keeps only in-frame clones here, not all; method: immunoSEQ multiplex PCR. The sample includes 200,000 to 250,000 clones, about three quarters of them seen just once. The sequenced sample consisted of PBMCs. Source of these receptors: a woman aged 55 to 70 in good health and CMV-seropositive. The CDR3 runs from the conserved cysteine through the conserved F or W. A D gene is named only where the DNA matches it firmly. Clone size is given for some rows only: seen once, a few or many times, or a class if the clone is expanded.

TRBJ1-1	TRBD1	.	TRBV4-1	CASSQGWTGKRGGTEAFF	TGCGCCAGCAGCCAAGGGTGGACAGGGAAGAGGGGTGGCACTGAAGCTTTCTTT
TRBJ1-5	.	few	TRBV2	CASSVGSNQPQHF	TGTGCCAGCAGTGTCGGTAGCAATCAGCCCCAGCATTTT
TRBJ2-7	.	.	TRBV2	CASRLSSYEQYF	TGTGCCAGCAGGTTATCCTCCTACGAGCAGTACTTC
TRBJ1-2	TRBD1	.	TRBV5-1	CASSLMGTGSDGYTF	TGCGCCAGCAGCTTGATGGGGACAGGGTCGGATGGCTACACCTTC
TRBJ2-7	TRBD1	.	TRBV19	CASRGTGESYEQYF	TGTGCCAGTAGAGGGACAGGGGAATCCTACGAGCAGTACTTC
TRBJ2-7	TRBD2	once	TRBV7-2	CASSSRGGEQYF	TGTGCCAGCAGCTCCCGGGGGGGCGAGCAGTACTTC
TRBJ2-7	.	once	TRBV5-1	CASRWASSYEQYF	TGCGCCAGCAGGTGGGCCAGCTCCTACGAGCAGTACTTC
TRBJ1-2	TRBD1	once	TRBV19	CASSISVDRGSGYTF	TGTGCCAGTAGTATAAGCGTTGACAGGGGAAGTGGCTACACCTTC
TRBJ1-6	.	many	TRBV7-8	CASSLASHGDSPLHF	TGTGCCAGCAGCTTAGCGAGCCACGGGGATTCACCCCTCCACTTT
TRBJ1-5	.	.	TRBV6-1	CASSEDRGSFYSNQPQHF	TGTGCCAGCAGTGAAGATAGGGGGTCTTTCTATAGCAATCAGCCCCAGCATTTT
TRBJ1-1	TRBD1	.	TRBV18	CASSRPDREMNTEAFF	TGTGCCAGCTCACGACCGGACAGGGAAATGAACACTGAAGCTTTCTTT
TRBJ1-4	.	.	TRBV18	CASSPSLVGGSNEKLFF	TGTGCCAGCTCACCATCATTAGTCGGGGGATCAAATGAAAAACTGTTTTTT